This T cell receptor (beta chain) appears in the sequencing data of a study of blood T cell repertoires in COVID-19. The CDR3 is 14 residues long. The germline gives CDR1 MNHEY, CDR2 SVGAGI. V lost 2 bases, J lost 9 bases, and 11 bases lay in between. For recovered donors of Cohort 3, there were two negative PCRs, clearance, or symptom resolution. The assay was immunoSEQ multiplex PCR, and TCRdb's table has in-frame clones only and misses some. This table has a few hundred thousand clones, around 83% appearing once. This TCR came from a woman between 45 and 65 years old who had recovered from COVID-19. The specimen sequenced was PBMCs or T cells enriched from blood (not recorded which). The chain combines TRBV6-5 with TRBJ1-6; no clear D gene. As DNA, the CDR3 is TGTGCCAGCAGTTACGAGGGAATTGTTTCACCCCTCCACTTT. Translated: CASSYEGIVSPLHF.